The 29 T cell receptor delta chains below all came from one sample that was sequenced in a study of Vδ1+ human thymocytes (dated by TCRdb to the late 2010s). For these receptors, no antigen is known. The paper as a whole reports these results and caveats: The thymic TRG and TRD repertoires appeared highly polyclonal, with Gaussian CDR3 length distributions, in contrast to the oligoclonal repertoires of peripheral blood.

Data came from an Illumina MiSeq. RNA extraction was carried out with the RNeasy mini kit, and reverse transcription was then done using Superscript III. CDR3 amplicons were produced by multiplex PCR using pooled V-gene forward primers and a constant-region reverse primer with Illumina adaptor overhangs. The public reads were reprocessed by TCRdb using CATT, and rows of matching DNA were later combined. The sample table holds over 45,000 delta-chain clones, of which approximately 15% were seen once. The ten largest clonotypes hold about 0.5% of the sample. Source material: Vdelta1+ gamma-delta thymocytes from the thymus. The cell subset or site label of this sample denotes: FACS-sorted CD3+ TCRalphabeta- TCRVdelta1+ TCRVdelta2- thymocytes. All receptors come from a boy younger than two who had congenital heart surgery.

This clone was picked up a small number of times. The chain is built from TRDV2 and TRDJ1; a weak D match, TRDD3 (6 bases). The CDR3 length is 19 residues. Germline CDR1 is GEAIGNYY and CDR2 is EKD. Trimming took 0 bases from V and 1 from J, leaving 23 bases between them. In DNA form, the CDR3 reads TGTGCCTGTGACACCGTGAGGAGCGGTCGGGGATCCATCACCGATAAACTCATCTTT. Its translation: CACDTVRSGRGSITDKLIF.

This sequence joins TRDV1 and TRDJ1, with 11 bases that match TRDD3. The germline gives CDR1 TSWWSYY, CDR2 QGS. The J segment lost 1 base and the V segment lost 0 bases, leaving 13 bases of the junction unmatched. The CDR3 spans 20 residues. The CDR3 DNA is TGTGCTCTTGGGGAACTAGCCTCACGTGGGGGATACGGGGGCACCGATAAACTCATCTTT. This sequence encodes CALGELASRGGYGGTDKLIF.

In this sample, this clone turned up a few times. The V and J genes are TRDV1 and TRDJ1, with 7 bases identical to TRDD3. This CDR3 has 18 amino acids. V lost 3 bases and J lost 0; bases outside the gene matches: 13. Germline CDR1 TSWWSYY, CDR2 QGS. The CDR3 loop is CALGDRVTWGSNTDKLIF. In nucleotides, the CDR3 is TGTGCTCTTGGGGACCGAGTAACCTGGGGGTCTAACACCGATAAACTCATCTTT.

The J gene is TRDJ3, the V gene TRDV2; the match to TRDD3 covers 9 bases. CDR1 and CDR2 (germline): GEAIGNYY, EKD. Trimming took 9 bases from V and 0 from J; bases not matched to a gene: 8. The CDR3 runs 17 residues. CDR3 in amino acids: CADTGGYFSWDTRQMFF. CDR3 sequence (DNA): TGTGCCGACACCGGGGGATACTTCTCCTGGGACACCCGACAGATGTTTTTC.

This clone has just a few counts. This rearrangement joins TRDV1 to TRDJ1; 8 bases align to TRDD3. Looked up from germline, CDR1 is TSWWSYY and CDR2 is QGS. J lost 0 bases, V lost 10 bases, and 10 bases had no gene match. This CDR3 has 15 amino acids. The CDR3 spells CAPSGDTEYTDKLIF. DNA for the CDR3: TGTGCTCCCTCCGGGGATACCGAGTACACCGATAAACTCATCTTT.

This rearrangement joins TRDV1 to TRDJ1; D gene uncertain. V gave up 2 bases and J gave up 9 bases, with 16 bases separating them. The CDR3 consists of 14 residues. The germline V gene encodes CDR1 TSWWSYY and CDR2 QGS. The CDR3 coding sequence is TGTGCTCTTGGGGAAAGGCCAGCTTTAATTGAACTCATCTTT. Its translation is CALGERPALIELIF.

This clone has more than one count but fewer than ten. The chain has TRDV1 and TRDJ1; tentatively, D is TRDD2 (5 bases). V was trimmed by 3 bases and J by 0 bases, leaving 17 bases between them. The CDR3 sequence is 17 residues long. Germline loops: CDR1 TSWWSYY, CDR2 QGS. CDR3 sequence (DNA): TGTGCTCTTGGGGACCCGGAGTCCCTACGTTACACCGATAAACTCATCTTT. This sequence encodes CALGDPESLRYTDKLIF.

The chain has TRDV1 and TRDJ1, with D possibly TRDD3 on 5 matching bases. V was trimmed by 2 bases and J by 0 bases, leaving 16 bases between them. This CDR3 has 17 amino acids. The germline gives CDR1 TSWWSYY, CDR2 QGS. Here the CDR3 reads CALGEEKWAGYTDKLIF. The CDR3 DNA follows: TGTGCTCTTGGGGAAGAAAAATGGGCTGGGTACACCGATAAACTCATCTTT.

The genes are TRDV1 and TRDJ1; D uncertain. The CDR3 consists of 19 residues. Looked up from germline, CDR1 is TSWWSYY and CDR2 is QGS. V lost 3 bases and J 0 bases, leaving 23 bases between the germline ends. CDR3 bases: TGTGCTCTTGGGGACGGACATCGAGGACGCGCACCTTACACCGATAAACTCATCTTT. It encodes CALGDGHRGRAPYTDKLIF.

This clone came up a few times. The V gene is TRDV1, the J gene TRDJ1, with a weak D call TRDD2 (6 bases). V lost 5 bases and J 1 base, leaving 23 bases between the germline ends. The CDR3 sequence is 18 residues long. Germline lookup yields CDR1 TSWWSYY and CDR2 QGS. The CDR3 loop reads CALGILPPGDTTTDKLIF. The CDR3 bases are TGTGCTCTTGGGATACTTCCTCCTGGTGATACTACCACCGATAAACTCATCTTT.

The V gene is TRDV1, the J gene TRDJ1; D is perhaps TRDD3 (6 bases). This CDR3 region has 21 residues. Trimming pared 3 bases from V and 0 bases from J, leaving 29 bases between. The germline V gene encodes CDR1 TSWWSYY and CDR2 QGS. The CDR3 DNA follows: TGTGCTCTTGGGGATCTACAGAGGGGCCTACGGTTACTGGGTTACACCGATAAACTCATCTTT. The encoded protein is CALGDLQRGLRLLGYTDKLIF.

The chain has TRDV1 and TRDJ1, with TRDD3 identical over 13 bases. Germline values: CDR1 TSWWSYY, CDR2 QGS. Unmatched junction bases numbered 13, after V lost 0 bases and J lost 0 bases. The CDR3 has 21 residues. The CDR3 loop reads CALGELTRRTGGYADTDKLIF. CDR3 sequence (DNA): TGTGCTCTTGGGGAACTAACGCGGCGTACTGGGGGATACGCGGACACCGATAAACTCATCTTT.

The V gene is TRDV1, the J gene TRDJ1; no definite D call. The germline V and J ends were trimmed by 0 bases and 0 bases, with 17 bases remaining between them. The length of the CDR3 is 18 residues. Germline V lookup: CDR1 TSWWSYY, CDR2 QGS. CDR3 bases: TGTGCTCTTGGGGAACTCGGCTCTAACTTTTCCCACACCGATAAACTCATCTTT. Its translation is CALGELGSNFSHTDKLIF.

The chain uses TRDV1 and TRDJ1, with D uncertain. Looked up from germline, CDR1 is TSWWSYY and CDR2 is QGS. Trimming removed 2 bases from V and 8 bases from J, with 12 bases in between. The CDR3 length is 13 residues. CDR3 loop: CALGEVSRMKLIF. For the CDR3, the DNA is TGTGCTCTTGGGGAAGTCTCTCGGATGAAACTCATCTTT.

With regard to this clone: A much larger clone lies one base from this, so it may be a read error. Other DNA sequences from this sample encode an identical CDR3 as well. The J gene is TRDJ1, the V gene TRDV2; a possible D gene is TRDD3 (5 bases). CDR1 GEAIGNYY and CDR2 EKD come from the germline V gene. The CDR3 covers 15 residues. The V end lost 5 bases, the J end lost 0 bases, and 15 bases lay between the germline ends. CDR3 protein: CACGVLANYTDKLIF. The CDR3 DNA reads as TGTGCCTGTGGTGTACTGGCGAATTACACCGATAAACTCATCTTT.

This rearrangement joins TRDV1 to TRDJ1; TRDD3 aligns across 7 bases. Trimming cost V 0 bases and J 3 bases; bases outside gene matches: 16. This CDR3 spans 19 amino acids. The V gene's germline CDR1 is TSWWSYY and CDR2 QGS. As DNA, the CDR3 is TGTGCTCTTGGGGAACTCCTCTACTGGGGCCTAAAGTACCCCGATAAACTCATCTTT. Translated: CALGELLYWGLKYPDKLIF.

This rearrangement joins TRDV1 to TRDJ1, with 9 nucleotides matching TRDD2. Losses at the gene ends were 2 bases for V and 3 bases for J; bases not matched to a gene: 22. Per the germline V gene, CDR1 is TSWWSYY and CDR2 is QGS. The CDR3 has 21 amino acids. This chain's CDR3 is CALGEGTFLRERIRYSDKLIF. The CDR3 DNA follows: TGTGCTCTTGGGGAAGGTACCTTCCTACGGGAGAGGATACGGTATTCCGATAAACTCATCTTT.

This clone was observed a handful of times. This chain uses TRDV1 with TRDJ1, with a weak D call TRDD3 (6 bases). The CDR3 extends over 18 amino acids. Between the trimmed V and J ends, which lost 2 bases and 3 bases, there was a span of 22 bases. From germline, CDR1 is TSWWSYY and CDR2 QGS. Written as DNA, the CDR3 is TGTGCTCTTGGGGAAGGTACTCTTGGCGCGTGGGGGGCCGATAAACTCATCTTT. Its translation is CALGEGTLGAWGADKLIF.

This clone was seen more than once but under ten times. The chain combines TRDV1 with TRDJ1; maybe TRDD3 (6 bases). CDR1 is TSWWSYY, CDR2 QGS, per germline. The CDR3 is 16 amino acids. The V end was cut by 5 bases, the J end by 1 base, with 17 bases between. CDR3: CALGNRPGGATDKLIF. The CDR3 nucleotides read TGTGCTCTTGGGAACCGGCCCGGGGGAGCCACCGATAAACTCATCTTT.

The V and J genes are TRDV1 and TRDJ1; 10 positions match TRDD3. The CDR3 length is 21 residues. With 2 bases clipped from V and 0 bases from J, the junction kept 18 bases outside the gene matches. The V gene's germline CDR1 is TSWWSYY and CDR2 QGS. The CDR3 loop is CALGEGPPRGDTLLDTDKLIF. In DNA, the CDR3 is TGTGCTCTTGGGGAAGGTCCGCCCCGGGGGGATACGCTCCTCGACACCGATAAACTCATCTTT.

This clone was found a few times. V gene TRDV1 combines with J gene TRDJ1; 12 bases are a match to TRDD3. The germline CDR1 and CDR2 sequences are TSWWSYY and QGS. The V and J ends lost 1 base and 4 bases, in that order; junction bases with no gene match: 22. The CDR3 sequence is 22 residues long. The chain's CDR3 is CALGERGAFLQYWGIHDDKLIF. The CDR3, as DNA: TGTGCTCTTGGGGAACGGGGTGCCTTCCTACAGTACTGGGGGATACATGACGATAAACTCATCTTT.

This clone occurred a few times. The chain joins TRDV1 to TRDJ1; the match to TRDD3 covers 10 bases. The J segment lost 4 bases and the V segment lost 6 bases, leaving 17 bases of the junction unmatched. Per germline, CDR1 TSWWSYY and CDR2 QGS. This CDR3 comprises 18 residues. Here the CDR3 reads CALGQGPPTLGDIDKLIF. DNA of the CDR3: TGTGCTCTTGGTCAAGGTCCCCCTACCCTGGGGGATATCGATAAACTCATCTTT.

This clone appeared a few times. V usage is TRDV1 and J usage is TRDJ1; a possible D gene is TRDD3 (9 bases). The germline CDR1 and CDR2 sequences are TSWWSYY and QGS. Trimming left V 0 bases short and J 5 bases short, with 25 bases between. This CDR3 is built from 19 residues. In DNA form, the CDR3 reads TGTGCTCTTGGGGAACTAGAGTACCTTCCTAGGGGATACGGGGATAAACTCATCTTT. Translating it yields CALGELEYLPRGYGDKLIF.

The chain employs TRDV1 and TRDJ1, with 9 bases fitting TRDD3. The CDR3 length is 19 residues. J lost 6 bases, V lost 0 bases, and 17 bases had no gene match. The germline gives CDR1 TSWWSYY, CDR2 QGS. The CDR3 reads CALGELALEGDTPTHKLIF. The CDR3 bases are TGTGCTCTTGGGGAACTCGCCCTAGAGGGGGATACTCCGACACATAAACTCATCTTT.

This clone turned up a few times. The chain couples TRDV1 to TRDJ1; D call uncertain. This CDR3 has 14 amino acids. V was shortened by 8 bases and J by 0 bases, with 13 bases between the two germline ends. Germline lookup yields CDR1 TSWWSYY and CDR2 QGS. The CDR3 nucleotides read TGTGCTCTTACCCCTTTCCCGTACACCGATAAACTCATCTTT. Protein product: CALTPFPYTDKLIF.

The chain carries TRDV1 and TRDJ1; 7 nucleotides line up with TRDD3. The junction had 27 bases not matched to a gene; V was cut back by 5 bases and J by 6 bases. The V gene's germline CDR1 is TSWWSYY and CDR2 QGS. The CDR3 runs to 20 residues. CDR3 region: CALGSTGPTRVLGGRNKLIF. DNA of the CDR3: TGTGCTCTTGGGTCAACGGGCCCTACCCGTGTGCTGGGGGGTCGGAATAAACTCATCTTT.

This clone was observed a few times. The V call is TRDV1, the J call TRDJ1; D call uncertain. Germline values: CDR1 TSWWSYY, CDR2 QGS. This CDR3 contains 16 residues. V was pared by 4 bases and J by 0 bases, with 15 bases between. CDR3 in amino acids: CALGVASGGYTDKLIF. Here the CDR3 DNA reads TGTGCTCTTGGGGTAGCGTCTGGTGGGTACACCGATAAACTCATCTTT.

The chain recombines TRDV1 with TRDJ1; TRDD3 is a possible D gene (7 bases). Germline CDR1 is TSWWSYY and CDR2 is QGS. The CDR3 extends over 18 amino acids. Trimming took off 3 bases at V and 8 bases at J, with 28 bases between the two ends. CDR3 sequence (DNA): TGTGCTCTTGGGGAGAACTTCCTCGTTCTGGGGGGGGTGTGGAAACTCATCTTT. Translation: CALGENFLVLGGVWKLIF.

The V and J genes are TRDV1 and TRDJ1, with D possibly TRDD3 on 9 matching bases. The CDR3 is 23 residues long. The V gene's germline CDR1 is TSWWSYY and CDR2 QGS. V lost 2 bases, J lost 0 bases, and 34 bases lay in between. The CDR3 DNA sequence: TGTGCTCTTGGGGAATCCTCTCCTTCCTATGGAGGGAGTACTGGGGGACACACCGATAAACTCATCTTT. Its translation is CALGESSPSYGGSTGGHTDKLIF.